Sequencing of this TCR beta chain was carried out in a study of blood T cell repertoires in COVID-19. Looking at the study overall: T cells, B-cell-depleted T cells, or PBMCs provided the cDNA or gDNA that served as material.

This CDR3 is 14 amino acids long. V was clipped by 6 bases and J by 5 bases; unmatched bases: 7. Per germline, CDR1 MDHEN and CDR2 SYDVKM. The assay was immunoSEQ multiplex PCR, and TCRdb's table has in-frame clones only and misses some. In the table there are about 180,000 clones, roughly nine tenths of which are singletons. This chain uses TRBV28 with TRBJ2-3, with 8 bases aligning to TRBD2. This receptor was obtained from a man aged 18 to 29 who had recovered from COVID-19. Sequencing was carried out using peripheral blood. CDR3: CASSEAGVGDTQYF. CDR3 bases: TGTGCCAGCAGCGAAGCGGGGGTCGGAGATACGCAGTATTTT.